This TCR beta chain emerged from a study of blood T cell repertoires in COVID-19. Study context: Collection of acute and convalescent COVID-19 samples took place in the United States, Italy and Spain. PBMCs, B-cell-depleted T cells, or T cells provided the cDNA or gDNA that made up the material.

As originally analysed: Estimates of nucleated cell counts were drawn from the amplification of reference gene primers. TCRdb's copy holds only in-frame clones and misses some; the assay was immunoSEQ multiplex PCR. The D gene and trimming were derived from the DNA, and the V and J assignments and clone size from that table. Of a few hundred thousand clones in the sample, approximately 86% were seen once. This clone was seen repeatedly, ten times or more. V gave up 4 bases and J gave up 0 bases, with 16 bases separating them. CDR1 and CDR2 (germline): LNHDA, SQIVND (reference sequence). The CDR3 sequence is 17 residues long.

Sequencing was done on a sample of peripheral blood. V and J are TRBV19 and TRBJ1-3; unclear D gene. The receptor was derived from a man aged 55 to 69 with acute or convalescent COVID-19. The CDR3 reads CASSSPNSPSSGNTIYF. In DNA, the CDR3 is TGTGCCAGTAGTAGCCCAAACAGCCCTTCCTCTGGAAACACCATATATTTT.